This TCR beta chain originates from a study of blood T cell repertoires in COVID-19 (dated by TCRdb to 2018 to 2020). Looking at the study overall: Collaborator samples came from the United States, Italy and Spain and covered acute and convalescent phases of COVID-19. The prospective study material was composed of cDNA or gDNA derived from T cells, B-cell-depleted T cells, or PBMCs. Subjects who had been exposed to COVID-19, were actively infected with it, or had recovered from it provided the deeply sampled blood TCRbeta repertoires that made up the dataset. The repertoires were made available in a free public database intended to serve as a resource for research on the immune response to SARS-CoV-2. The samples were drawn from the first 160 participants of the ongoing ImmuneRACE study and from 950 to 1,500 subjects provided by 6 global collaborators. Sample metadata almost always included a de-identified subject ID, COVID-19 status, age in years and sex. HLA class I and class II types, where available, came from metadata supplied by the sample provider rather than from assay-based typing.

As regards this clone: It has no known antigen specificity. There are no base qualities to consult, and no much larger clone falls within one base.

The CDR3 sequence holds 11 residues, the cysteine and phenylalanine included. Of the read, only the CDR3 DNA is kept; its 33 bases are in frame from base 1. Trimming accounts for 11 bases at V and 5 bases at J, while the number of junction bases matched to no gene is 6. Via the germline V gene, CDR1 is MDHEN and CDR2 SYDVKM. The immunoSEQ Assay, a bias-controlled multiplex PCR, was used to amplify TCRbeta CDR3 regions from genomic DNA. The study's own analysis went as follows. Nucleated cell counts per sample were estimated from amplification of reference gene primers within the assay. To quantify the absolute abundance of each unique TCRbeta CDR3 rearrangement, sequence reads were collapsed and filtered. Productive Simpson clonality was computed per sample as the square root of Simpson's diversity index over productive rearrangements. The clones in this table, taken by TCRdb from immuneACCESS, are in-frame only. Not every clone is retained; where verified, under half of the shortfall comes from an unresolved V gene, and the cause of the rest is unknown. Clone size and V and J calls were adopted from that table, with D and trimming inferred from the DNA. Recorded for this sample are approximately 92,000 clones; roughly 84% of them occurred a single time. Clones ranked in the top ten supply roughly 2% of the sample.

Points the paper makes about the study in general: The amount of clinical and demographic metadata varied by source and participant and was provided uncurated.

Collaborating institutions collected whole blood in K2EDTA tubes following their own protocols. Collaborator samples were shipped for TCRbeta analysis as frozen whole blood, isolated PBMCs, or DNA extracted from either sample type. This sequence originates from a man between 65 and 80 years old with active or convalescent COVID-19. The chain links TRBV28 with TRBJ2-7; 7 junctional bases match TRBD1. Sequencing was done on a sample of peripheral blood. The CDR3 reads as follows: CASRGYNEQYF. The sequenced DNA: TGTGCCTCCAGGGGGTATAACGAGCAGTACTTC.